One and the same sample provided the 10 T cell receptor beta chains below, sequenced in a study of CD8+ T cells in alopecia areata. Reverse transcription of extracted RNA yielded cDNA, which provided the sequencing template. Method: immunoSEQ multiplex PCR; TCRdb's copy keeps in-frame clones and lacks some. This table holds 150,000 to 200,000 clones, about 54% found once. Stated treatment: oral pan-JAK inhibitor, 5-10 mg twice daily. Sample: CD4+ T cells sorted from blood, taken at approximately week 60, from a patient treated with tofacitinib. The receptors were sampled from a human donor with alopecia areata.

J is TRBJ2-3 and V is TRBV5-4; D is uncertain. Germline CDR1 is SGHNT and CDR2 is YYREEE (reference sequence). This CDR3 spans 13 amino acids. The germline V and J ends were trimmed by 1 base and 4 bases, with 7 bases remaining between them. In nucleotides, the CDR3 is TGTGCCAGCAGCTTGAGAGGATCAGATACGCAGTATTTT. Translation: CASSLRGSDTQYF.

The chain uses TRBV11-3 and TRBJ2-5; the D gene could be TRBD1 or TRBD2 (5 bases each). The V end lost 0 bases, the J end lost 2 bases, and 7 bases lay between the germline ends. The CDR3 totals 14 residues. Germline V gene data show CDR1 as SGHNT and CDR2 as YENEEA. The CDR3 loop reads CASSLDGAQETQYF. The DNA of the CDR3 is TGTGCCAGCAGCTTAGACGGGGCTCAAGAGACCCAGTACTTC.

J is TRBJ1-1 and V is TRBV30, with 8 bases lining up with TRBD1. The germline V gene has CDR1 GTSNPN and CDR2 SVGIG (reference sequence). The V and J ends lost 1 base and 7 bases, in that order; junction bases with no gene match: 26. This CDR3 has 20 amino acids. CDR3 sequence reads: CAWSAGRIGTGRTSRLEAFF. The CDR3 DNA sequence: TGTGCCTGGAGTGCTGGTAGAATAGGGACAGGCAGAACTTCCCGACTTGAAGCTTTCTTT.

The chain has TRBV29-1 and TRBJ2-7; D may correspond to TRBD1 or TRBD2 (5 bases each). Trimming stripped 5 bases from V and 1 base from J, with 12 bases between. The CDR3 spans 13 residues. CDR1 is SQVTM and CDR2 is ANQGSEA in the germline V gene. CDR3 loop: CSVLGRSSYEQYF. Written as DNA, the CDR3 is TGCAGCGTTCTGGGACGGAGTTCCTACGAGCAGTACTTC.

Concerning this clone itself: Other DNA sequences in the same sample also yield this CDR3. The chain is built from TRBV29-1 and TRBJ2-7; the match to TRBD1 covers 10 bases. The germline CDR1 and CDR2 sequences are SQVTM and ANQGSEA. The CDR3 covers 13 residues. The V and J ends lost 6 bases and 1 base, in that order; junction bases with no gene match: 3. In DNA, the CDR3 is TGCAGCGTCCGGACAGGGGGGTCCTACGAGCAGTACTTC. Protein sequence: CSVRTGGSYEQYF.

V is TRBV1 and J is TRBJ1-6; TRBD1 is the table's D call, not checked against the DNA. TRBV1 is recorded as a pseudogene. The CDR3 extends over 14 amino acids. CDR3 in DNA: TGCACCAGCAGTCCCGGGACAGGGTCTTCACCCCTCCACTTT. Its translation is CTSSPGTGSSPLHF.

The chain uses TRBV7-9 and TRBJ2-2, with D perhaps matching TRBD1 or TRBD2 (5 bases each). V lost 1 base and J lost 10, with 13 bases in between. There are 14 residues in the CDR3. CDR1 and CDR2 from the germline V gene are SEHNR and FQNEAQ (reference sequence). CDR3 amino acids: CASSLEVGAKELFF. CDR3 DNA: TGTGCCAGCAGCTTAGAGGTCGGGGCAAAGGAGCTGTTTTTT.

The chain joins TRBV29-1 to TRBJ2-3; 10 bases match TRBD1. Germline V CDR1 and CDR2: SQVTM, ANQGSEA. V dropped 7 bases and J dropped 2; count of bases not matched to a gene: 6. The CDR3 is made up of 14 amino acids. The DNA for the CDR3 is TGCAGCGCCGGGGGACAGGGGAACACAGATACGCAGTATTTT. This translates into CSAGGQGNTDTQYF.

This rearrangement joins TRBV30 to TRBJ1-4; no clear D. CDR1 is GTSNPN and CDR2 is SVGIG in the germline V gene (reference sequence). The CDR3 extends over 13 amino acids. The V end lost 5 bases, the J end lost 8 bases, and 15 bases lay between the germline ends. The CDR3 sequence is CAWEGRPQEKLFF. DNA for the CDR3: TGTGCCTGGGAAGGGAGACCTCAAGAAAAACTGTTTTTT.

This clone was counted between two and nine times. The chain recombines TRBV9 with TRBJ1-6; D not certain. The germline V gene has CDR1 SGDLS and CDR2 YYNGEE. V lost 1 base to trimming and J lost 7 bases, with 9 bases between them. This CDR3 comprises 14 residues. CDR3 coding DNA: TGTGCCAGCAGCGTAAATTATGGCAATTCACCCCTCCACTTT. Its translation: CASSVNYGNSPLHF.